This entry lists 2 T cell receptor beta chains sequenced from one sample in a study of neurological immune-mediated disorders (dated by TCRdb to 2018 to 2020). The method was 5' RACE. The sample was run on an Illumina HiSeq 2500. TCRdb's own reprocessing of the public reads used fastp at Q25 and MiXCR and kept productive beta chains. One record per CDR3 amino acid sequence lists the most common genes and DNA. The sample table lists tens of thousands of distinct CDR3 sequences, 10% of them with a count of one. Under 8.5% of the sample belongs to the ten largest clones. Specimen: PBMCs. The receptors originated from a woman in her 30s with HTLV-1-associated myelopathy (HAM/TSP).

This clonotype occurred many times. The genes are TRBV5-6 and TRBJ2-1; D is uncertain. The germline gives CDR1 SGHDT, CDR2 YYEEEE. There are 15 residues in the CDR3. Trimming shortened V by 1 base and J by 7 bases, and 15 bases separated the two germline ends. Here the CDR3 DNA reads TGTGCCAGCAGCTTGTCGGAACGGACGCTTAATGAGCAGTTCTTC. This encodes CASSLSERTLNEQFF.

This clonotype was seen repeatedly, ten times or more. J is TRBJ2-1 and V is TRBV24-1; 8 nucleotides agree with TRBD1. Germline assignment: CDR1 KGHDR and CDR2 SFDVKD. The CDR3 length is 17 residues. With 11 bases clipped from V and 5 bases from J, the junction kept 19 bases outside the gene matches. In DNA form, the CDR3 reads TGTGCCAGACGACAGGGGTCGCGCTACCTTACCCACAATGAGCAGTTCTTC. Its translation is CARRQGSRYLTHNEQFF.